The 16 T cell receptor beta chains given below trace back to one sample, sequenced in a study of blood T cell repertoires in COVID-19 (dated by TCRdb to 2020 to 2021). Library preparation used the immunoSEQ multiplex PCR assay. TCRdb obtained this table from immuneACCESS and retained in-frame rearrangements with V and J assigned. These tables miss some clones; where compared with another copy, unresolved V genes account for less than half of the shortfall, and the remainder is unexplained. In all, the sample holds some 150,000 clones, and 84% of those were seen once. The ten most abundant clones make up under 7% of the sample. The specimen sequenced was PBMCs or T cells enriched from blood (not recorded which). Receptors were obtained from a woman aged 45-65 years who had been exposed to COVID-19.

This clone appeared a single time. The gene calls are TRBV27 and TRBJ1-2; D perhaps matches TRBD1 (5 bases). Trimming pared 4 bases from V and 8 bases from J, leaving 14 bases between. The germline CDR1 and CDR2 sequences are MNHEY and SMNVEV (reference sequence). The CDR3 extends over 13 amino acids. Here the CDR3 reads CASSWGGEGGYTF. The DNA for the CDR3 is TGTGCCAGCAGTTGGGGAGGGGAGGGAGGCTACACCTTC.

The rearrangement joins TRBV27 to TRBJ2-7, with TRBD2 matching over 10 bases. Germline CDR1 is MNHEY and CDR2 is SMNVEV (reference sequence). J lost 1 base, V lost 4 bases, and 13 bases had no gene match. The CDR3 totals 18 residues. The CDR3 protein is CASSSYLRLAGVSYEQYF. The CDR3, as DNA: TGTGCCAGCAGTTCCTATCTCCGGCTAGCGGGGGTGTCCTACGAGCAGTACTTC.

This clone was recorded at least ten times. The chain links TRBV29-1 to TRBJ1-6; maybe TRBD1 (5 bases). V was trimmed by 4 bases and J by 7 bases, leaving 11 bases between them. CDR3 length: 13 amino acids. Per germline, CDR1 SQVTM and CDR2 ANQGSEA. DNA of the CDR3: TGCAGCGTTGGGTTCCAGGGAAATTCACCCCTCCACTTT. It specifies CSVGFQGNSPLHF.

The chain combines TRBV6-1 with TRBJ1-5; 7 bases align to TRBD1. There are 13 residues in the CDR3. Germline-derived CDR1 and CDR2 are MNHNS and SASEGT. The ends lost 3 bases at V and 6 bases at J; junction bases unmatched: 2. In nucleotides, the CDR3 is TGTGCCAGCAGTGAGACAGGGTCTCAGCCCCAGCATTTT. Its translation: CASSETGSQPQHF.

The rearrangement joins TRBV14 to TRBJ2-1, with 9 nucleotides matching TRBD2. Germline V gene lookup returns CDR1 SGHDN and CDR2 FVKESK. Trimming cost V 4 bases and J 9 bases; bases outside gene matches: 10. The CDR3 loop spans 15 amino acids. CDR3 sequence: CASSRSSGTLGEQFF. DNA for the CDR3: TGTGCCAGCAGCCGTTCTAGCGGGACGCTCGGTGAGCAGTTCTTC.

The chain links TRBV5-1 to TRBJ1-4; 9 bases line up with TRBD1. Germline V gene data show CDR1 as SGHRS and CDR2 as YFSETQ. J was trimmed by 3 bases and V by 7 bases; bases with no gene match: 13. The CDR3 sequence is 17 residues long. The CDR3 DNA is TGCGCCAGCTCTCCGCGGGACAGGGATTTTGCTAATGAAAAACTGTTTTTT. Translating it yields CASSPRDRDFANEKLFF. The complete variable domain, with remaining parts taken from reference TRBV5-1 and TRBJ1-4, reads KAGVTQTPRYLIKTRGQQVTLSCSPISGHRSVSWYQQTPGQGLQFLFEYFSETQRNKGNFPGRFSGRQFSNSRSEMNVSTLELGDSALYLCASSPRDRDFANEKLFFGSGTQLSVL.

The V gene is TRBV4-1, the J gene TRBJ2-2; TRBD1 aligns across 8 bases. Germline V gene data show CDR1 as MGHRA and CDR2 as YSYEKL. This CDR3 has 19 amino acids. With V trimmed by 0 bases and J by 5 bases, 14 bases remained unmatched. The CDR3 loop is CASSQDPLITGGQTGELFF. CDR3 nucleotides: TGCGCCAGCAGCCAAGATCCCCTAATAACAGGGGGGCAAACCGGGGAGCTGTTTTTT.

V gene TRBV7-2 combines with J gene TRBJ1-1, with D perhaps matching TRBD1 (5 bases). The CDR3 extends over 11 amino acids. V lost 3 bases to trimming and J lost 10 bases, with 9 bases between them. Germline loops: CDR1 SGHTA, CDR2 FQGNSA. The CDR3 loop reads CASSFRVLAFF. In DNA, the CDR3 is TGTGCCAGCAGCTTCAGGGTGCTAGCTTTCTTT.

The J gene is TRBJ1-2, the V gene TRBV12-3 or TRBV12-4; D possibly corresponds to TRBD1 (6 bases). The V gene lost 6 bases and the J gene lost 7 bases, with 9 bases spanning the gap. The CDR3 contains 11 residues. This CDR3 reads CASSNRVGYTF. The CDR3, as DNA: TGTGCCAGCAGCAACAGGGTTGGCTACACCTTC.

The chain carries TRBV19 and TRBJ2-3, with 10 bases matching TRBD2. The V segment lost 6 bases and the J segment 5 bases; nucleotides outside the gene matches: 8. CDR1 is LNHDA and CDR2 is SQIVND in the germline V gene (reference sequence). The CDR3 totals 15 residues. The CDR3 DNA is TGTGCCAGTAGCCTAGCGGGGGAAGGGGGAGATACGCAGTATTTT. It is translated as CASSLAGEGGDTQYF. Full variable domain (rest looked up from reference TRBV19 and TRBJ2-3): DGGITQSPKYLFRKEGQNVTLSCEQNLNHDAMYWYRQDPGQGLRLIYYSQIVNDFQKGDIAEGYSVSREKKESFPLTVTSAQKNPTAFYLCASSLAGEGGDTQYFGPGTRLTVL.

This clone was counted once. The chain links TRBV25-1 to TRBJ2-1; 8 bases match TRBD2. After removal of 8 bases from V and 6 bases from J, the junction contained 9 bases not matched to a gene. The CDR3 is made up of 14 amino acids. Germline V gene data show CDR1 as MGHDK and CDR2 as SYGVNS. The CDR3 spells CASSFGGAVNEQFF. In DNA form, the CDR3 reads TGTGCCAGCTCCTTCGGGGGGGCCGTCAATGAGCAGTTCTTC.

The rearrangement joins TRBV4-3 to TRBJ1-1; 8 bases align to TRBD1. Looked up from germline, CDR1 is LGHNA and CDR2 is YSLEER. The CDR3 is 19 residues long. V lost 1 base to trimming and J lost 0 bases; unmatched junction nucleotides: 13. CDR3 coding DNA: TGCGCCAGCAGCCAAGTCTGGACGGGGGACAGGATCATGAACACTGAAGCTTTCTTT. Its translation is CASSQVWTGDRIMNTEAFF.

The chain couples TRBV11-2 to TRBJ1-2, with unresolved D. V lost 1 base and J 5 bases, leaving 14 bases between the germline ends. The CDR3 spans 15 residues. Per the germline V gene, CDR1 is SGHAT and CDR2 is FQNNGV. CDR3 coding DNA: TGTGCCAGCAGCTTAGGGTTAAACTCCTGGTATGGCTACACCTTC. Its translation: CASSLGLNSWYGYTF.

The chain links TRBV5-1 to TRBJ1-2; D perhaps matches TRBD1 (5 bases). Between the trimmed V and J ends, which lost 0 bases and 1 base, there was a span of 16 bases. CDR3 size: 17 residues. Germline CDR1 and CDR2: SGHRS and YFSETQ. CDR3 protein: CASSLGGRAPDNYGYTF. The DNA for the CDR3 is TGCGCCAGCAGCTTGGGTGGCAGGGCCCCTGATAACTATGGCTACACCTTC.

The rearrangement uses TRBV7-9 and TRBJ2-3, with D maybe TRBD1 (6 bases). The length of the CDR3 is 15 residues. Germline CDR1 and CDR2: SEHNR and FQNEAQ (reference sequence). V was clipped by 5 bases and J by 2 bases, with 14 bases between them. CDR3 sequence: CASSQRQVFTDTQYF. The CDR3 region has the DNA TGTGCCAGCAGCCAAAGACAGGTTTTCACAGATACGCAGTATTTT.

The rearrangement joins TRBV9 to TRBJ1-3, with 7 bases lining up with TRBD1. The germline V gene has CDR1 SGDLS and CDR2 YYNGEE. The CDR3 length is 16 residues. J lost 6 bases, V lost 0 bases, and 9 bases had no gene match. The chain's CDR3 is CASSVDPGGLINTIYF. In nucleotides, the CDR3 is TGTGCCAGCAGCGTAGACCCAGGGGGTCTAATAAACACCATATATTTT.